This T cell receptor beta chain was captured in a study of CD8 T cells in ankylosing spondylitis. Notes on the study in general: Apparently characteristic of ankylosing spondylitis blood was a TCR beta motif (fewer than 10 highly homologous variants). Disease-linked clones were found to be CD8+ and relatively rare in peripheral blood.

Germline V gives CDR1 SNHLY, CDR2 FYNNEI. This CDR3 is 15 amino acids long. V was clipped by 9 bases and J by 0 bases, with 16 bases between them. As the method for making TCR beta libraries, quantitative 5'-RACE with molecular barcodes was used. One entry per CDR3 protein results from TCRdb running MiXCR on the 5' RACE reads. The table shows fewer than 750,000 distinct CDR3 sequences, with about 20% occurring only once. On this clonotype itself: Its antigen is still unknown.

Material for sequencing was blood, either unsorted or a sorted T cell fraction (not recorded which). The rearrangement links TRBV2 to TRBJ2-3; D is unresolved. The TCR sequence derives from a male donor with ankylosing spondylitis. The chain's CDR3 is CASQLLRSSTDTQYF. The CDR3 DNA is TGTGCCAGTCAGCTTTTGCGCTCGAGCACAGATACGCAGTATTTT.